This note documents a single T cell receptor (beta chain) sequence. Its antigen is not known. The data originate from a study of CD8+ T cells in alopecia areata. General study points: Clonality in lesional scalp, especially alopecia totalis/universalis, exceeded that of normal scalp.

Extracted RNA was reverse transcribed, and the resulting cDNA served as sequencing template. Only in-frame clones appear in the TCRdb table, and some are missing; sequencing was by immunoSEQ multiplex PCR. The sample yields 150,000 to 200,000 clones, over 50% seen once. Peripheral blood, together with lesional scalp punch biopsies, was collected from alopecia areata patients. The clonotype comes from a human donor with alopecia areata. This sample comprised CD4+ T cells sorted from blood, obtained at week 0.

CDR3 protein: CASSGGYLPWEQYF. CDR3 DNA: TGTGCCAGCAGTGGAGGTTATCTCCCTTGGGAGCAGTACTTC. The V and J genes are TRBV25-1 and TRBJ2-7; D unresolved. The CDR3 is 14 residues long. Germline-derived CDR1 and CDR2 are MGHDK and SYGVNS. Deletions cut 4 bases from V and 7 bases from J, with 17 bases between.